These 2 T cell receptor beta chains were all obtained from the same sample, sequenced in a study of shared clonotypes between healthy human individuals. Assay: immunoSEQ multiplex PCR; the TCRdb copy retains only in-frame clones and omits some. The top ten hold around 1.7% of the sample, which has about 2,100,000 clones, roughly 91% seen once. In the naive CD8 group, cells lacked CD45RO and were positively selected for CCR7, so terminally differentiated effector memory CD45RA+ cells were left out. The sequencing input was naive CD8+ T cells from PBMCs. Receptors were obtained from a man younger than 30 in good health. Some clones in this sample may be carry-over from other donors' samples.

For this clone: The sample contains more than one DNA sequence encoding this CDR3. This rearrangement joins TRBV9 to TRBJ2-4; D is possibly TRBD2 (5 bases). This CDR3 is 15 amino acids long. Trimming pared 0 bases from V and 0 bases from J, leaving 7 bases between. Germline V CDR1 and CDR2: SGDLS, YYNGEE. CDR3 nucleotides: TGTGCCAGCAGCGTAGGAGGGTTAGCCAAAAACATTCAGTACTTC. It translates to CASSVGGLAKNIQYF.

The chain employs TRBV9 and TRBJ2-2; D is possibly TRBD1 or TRBD2 (6 bases each). V was pared by 1 base and J by 1 base, with 11 bases between. Per germline, CDR1 SGDLS and CDR2 YYNGEE. This CDR3 is 16 amino acids long. CDR3: CASSVFGGLNTGELFF. As DNA, the CDR3 is TGTGCCAGCAGCGTATTTGGGGGGCTGAACACCGGGGAGCTGTTTTTT.